The 7 T cell receptor beta chains given below trace back to one sample, sequenced in a study of cytomegalovirus exposure and HLA in healthy donors. The PCR used 60 Vbeta and 13 Jbeta primers. This table comes from immunoSEQ multiplex PCR, and its TCRdb copy is limited to in-frame clones, with some not included. The sample holds about 160,000 clones, over 75% seen once. Sequenced input: PBMCs. These receptors were taken from a middle-aged man in good health and CMV-seronegative.

This clone was seen more than once but under ten times. The J gene is TRBJ2-3, the V gene TRBV10-3; weak D call: TRBD2 (6 bases). The CDR3 extends over 12 amino acids. Germline lookup yields CDR1 ENHRY and CDR2 SYGVKD. Trimming removed 8 bases at V and 5 bases at J, with 11 bases between. CDR3: CAISRGLDTQYF. The CDR3 coding sequence is TGTGCCATCTCCCGGGGGTTAGATACGCAGTATTTT.

This sequence joins TRBV15 and TRBJ2-7; 9 bases are a match to TRBD1. The CDR3 spans 15 residues. V dropped 4 bases and J dropped 6; count of bases not matched to a gene: 10. Germline V gene data show CDR1 as LNHNV and CDR2 as YYDKDF (reference sequence). Here the CDR3 DNA reads TGTGCCACCAGCACGCCGGGACAGGGAGTTTGCGAGCAGTACTTC. Translation: CATSTPGQGVCEQYF.

As for this clone: A junction end diverges from the germline sequence, so it may reflect a read error. The V call is TRBV2, the J call TRBJ1-2; D gene ambiguous. The CDR3 contains 14 residues. CDR1 is SNHLY, CDR2 FYNNEI, per germline. The CDR3 region has the DNA TGTGCCAGCAGAGAAGGAGGGTATGTCTATGGCTACACCTTC. It specifies CASREGGYVYGYTF.

This clone was detected a few times. The rearrangement joins TRBV4-2 to TRBJ2-7; 10 bases are a match to TRBD2. The germline V gene encodes CDR1 LGHNA and CDR2 YNFKEQ. The CDR3 loop spans 16 amino acids. Trimming at V came to 4 bases and at J to 3 bases, leaving 9 bases not matched to a gene. Here the CDR3 reads CASSRFGASGGYEQYF. The DNA for the CDR3 is TGTGCCAGCAGCCGTTTCGGGGCTAGCGGGGGCTACGAGCAGTACTTC.

The chain uses TRBV7-2 and TRBJ1-1; 9 bases map to TRBD1. There are 17 residues in the CDR3. V dropped 4 bases and J dropped 0; count of bases not matched to a gene: 9. Germline CDR1 is SGHTA and CDR2 is FQGNSA. The CDR3 region has the DNA TGTGCCAGCAGCTCCAGGAACAGGGGGCCCTTGAACACTGAAGCTTTCTTT. This codes for CASSSRNRGPLNTEAFF.

The chain links TRBV4-1 to TRBJ1-1; TRBD1 is a possible D gene (5 bases). Germline assignment: CDR1 MGHRA and CDR2 YSYEKL. V shed 0 bases and J shed 5 bases, with 28 bases lying between them. The CDR3 consists of 20 residues. This chain's CDR3 is CASSQEVGWGGGLFKTEAFF. The CDR3, as DNA: TGCGCCAGCAGCCAAGAAGTTGGGTGGGGCGGTGGCCTTTTTAAGACTGAAGCTTTCTTT.

Note on this clone: One end of the junction is discordant with germline, which a read error may explain. The chain has TRBV5-4 and TRBJ1-1; tentatively, D is TRBD1 (6 bases). The CDR3 has 13 residues. CDR1 and CDR2 from the germline V gene are SGHNT and YYREEE (reference sequence). The CDR3: CASSLDREFEASF. The CDR3 nucleotides read TGTGCCAGCAGCTTGGACAGGGAGTTTGAAGCTTCCTTT.